The T cell receptor (beta chain) described here comes from a study of CD8 T cells in ankylosing spondylitis. The germline V gene encodes CDR1 SQVTM and CDR2 ANQGSEA. Trimming left V 6 bases short and J 1 base short, with 3 bases between. CDR3 length equals 11 residues. TCRdb independently ran MiXCR on the 5' RACE reads; one entry per CDR3 protein. The sample consists of 300,000 to 400,000 distinct CDR3 sequences, roughly 14% of them appearing once. About this clonotype: Antigen specificity is unknown.

Findings and caveats of the study: What appeared characteristic of ankylosing spondylitis blood was a TCR beta motif of under 10 highly homologous variants.

The genes are TRBV29-1 and TRBJ2-2; the D is unclear. The sequence came from a male donor with ankylosing spondylitis or in good health (not recorded which). Sample: blood, either unsorted or a sorted T cell fraction (not recorded which). Here the CDR3 reads CSVWNTGELFF. DNA for the CDR3: TGCAGCGTATGGAACACCGGGGAGCTGTTTTTT.